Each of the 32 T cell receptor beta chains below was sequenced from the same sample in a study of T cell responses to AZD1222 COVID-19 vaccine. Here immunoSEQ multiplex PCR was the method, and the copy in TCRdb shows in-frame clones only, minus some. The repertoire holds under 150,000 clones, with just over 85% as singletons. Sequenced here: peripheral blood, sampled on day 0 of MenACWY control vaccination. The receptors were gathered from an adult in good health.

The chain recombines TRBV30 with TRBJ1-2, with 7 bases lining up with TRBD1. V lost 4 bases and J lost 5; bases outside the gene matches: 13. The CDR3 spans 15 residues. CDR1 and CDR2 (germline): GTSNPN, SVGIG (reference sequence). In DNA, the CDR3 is TGTGCCTGGAAGAAGGGGACAGCCATGGGGTATGGCTACACCTTC. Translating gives CAWKKGTAMGYGYTF.

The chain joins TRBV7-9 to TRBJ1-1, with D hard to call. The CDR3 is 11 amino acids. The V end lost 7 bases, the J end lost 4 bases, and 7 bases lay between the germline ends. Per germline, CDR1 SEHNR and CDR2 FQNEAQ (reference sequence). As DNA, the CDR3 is TGTGCCAGCATGGAGATCACTGAAGCTTTCTTT. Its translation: CASMEITEAFF.

CDR3 amino acids: CASSQAGAYNEQFF. The CDR3 nucleotides are TGTGCCAGCAGCCAAGCGGGGGCTTACAATGAGCAGTTCTTC. This chain joins TRBV7-2 and TRBJ2-1, with 8 bases aligning to TRBD2. CDR1 is SGHTA, CDR2 FQGNSA, per germline. V lost 5 bases to trimming and J lost 4 bases; unmatched junction nucleotides: 4. This CDR3 spans 14 amino acids.

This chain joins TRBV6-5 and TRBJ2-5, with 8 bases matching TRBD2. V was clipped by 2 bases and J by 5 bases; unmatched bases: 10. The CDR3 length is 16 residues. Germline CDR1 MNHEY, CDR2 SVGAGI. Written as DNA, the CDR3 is TGTGCCAGCAGTTACGAAGAAACTAGCGGAGCGGAGACCCAGTACTTC. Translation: CASSYEETSGAETQYF.

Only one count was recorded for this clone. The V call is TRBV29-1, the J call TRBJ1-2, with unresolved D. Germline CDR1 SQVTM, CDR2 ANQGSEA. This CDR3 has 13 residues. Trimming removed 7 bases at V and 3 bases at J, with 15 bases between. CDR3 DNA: TGCAGCGCCTTATCGACAAACCACTATGGCTACACCTTC. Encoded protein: CSALSTNHYGYTF.

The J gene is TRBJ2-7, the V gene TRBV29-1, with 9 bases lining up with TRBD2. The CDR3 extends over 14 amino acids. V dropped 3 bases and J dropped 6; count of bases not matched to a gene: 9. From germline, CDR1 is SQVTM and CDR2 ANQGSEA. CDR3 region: CSVEVSGSGREQYF. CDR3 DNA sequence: TGCAGCGTTGAGGTTAGCGGGAGCGGACGCGAGCAGTACTTC.

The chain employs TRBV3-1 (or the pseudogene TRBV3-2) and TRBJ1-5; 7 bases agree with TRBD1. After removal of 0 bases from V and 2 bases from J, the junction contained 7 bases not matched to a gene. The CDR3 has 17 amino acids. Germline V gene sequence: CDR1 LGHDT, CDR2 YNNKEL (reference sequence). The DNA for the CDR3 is TGTGCCAGCAGCCAAGACAAGACAGGGATGGGCAATCAGCCCCAGCATTTT. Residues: CASSQDKTGMGNQPQHF.

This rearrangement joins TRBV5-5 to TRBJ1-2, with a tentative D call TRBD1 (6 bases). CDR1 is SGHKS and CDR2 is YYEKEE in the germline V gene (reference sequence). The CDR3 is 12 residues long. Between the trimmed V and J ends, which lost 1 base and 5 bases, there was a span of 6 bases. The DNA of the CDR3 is TGTGCCAGCAGCTTGACAGGGTATGGCTACACCTTC. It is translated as CASSLTGYGYTF.

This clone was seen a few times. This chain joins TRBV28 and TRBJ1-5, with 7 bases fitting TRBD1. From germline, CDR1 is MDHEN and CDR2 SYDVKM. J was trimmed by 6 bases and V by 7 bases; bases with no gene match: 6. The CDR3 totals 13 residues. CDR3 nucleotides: TGTGCCAGCAAAACAGGGGACTTTCAGCCCCAGCATTTT. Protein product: CASKTGDFQPQHF.

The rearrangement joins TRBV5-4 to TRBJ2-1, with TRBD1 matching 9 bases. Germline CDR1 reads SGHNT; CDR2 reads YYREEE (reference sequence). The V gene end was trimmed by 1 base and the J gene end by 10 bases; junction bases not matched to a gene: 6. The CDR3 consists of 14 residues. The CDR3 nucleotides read TGTGCCAGCAGCTTGCAACAGGGGGCTCACGAGCAGTTCTTC. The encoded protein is CASSLQQGAHEQFF.

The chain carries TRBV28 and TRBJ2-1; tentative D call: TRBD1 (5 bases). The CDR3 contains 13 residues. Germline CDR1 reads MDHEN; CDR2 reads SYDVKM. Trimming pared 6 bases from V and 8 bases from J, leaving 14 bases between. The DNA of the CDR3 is TGTGCCAGCAGGCCAACAGGAGTTTATGAGCAGTTCTTC. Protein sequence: CASRPTGVYEQFF.

As DNA, the CDR3 is TGTGCCAGCAGCTTGAAGGCAGGACCCTCAGATACGCAGTATTTT. Translated, it gives CASSLKAGPSDTQYF. V and J are TRBV5-4 and TRBJ2-3; D not certain. This CDR3 is 15 amino acids long. The germline gives CDR1 SGHNT, CDR2 YYREEE (reference sequence). The V end was cut by 1 base, the J end by 4 bases, with 13 bases between.

The CDR3 sequence is CAWSVVQNTEAFF. CDR3 coding DNA: TGTGCCTGGAGTGTAGTTCAGAACACTGAAGCTTTCTTT. V gene TRBV30 combines with J gene TRBJ1-1; D not certain. V shed 0 bases and J shed 1 base, with 6 bases lying between them. Per germline, CDR1 GTSNPN and CDR2 SVGIG (reference sequence). This CDR3 is built from 13 residues.

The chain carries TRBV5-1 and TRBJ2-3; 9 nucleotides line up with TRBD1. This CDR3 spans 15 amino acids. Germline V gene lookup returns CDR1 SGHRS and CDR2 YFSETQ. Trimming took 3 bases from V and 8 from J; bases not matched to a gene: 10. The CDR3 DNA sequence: TGCGCCAGCAGCTCGGGACAGGGCCCATTAGGTACGCAGTATTTT. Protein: CASSSGQGPLGTQYF.

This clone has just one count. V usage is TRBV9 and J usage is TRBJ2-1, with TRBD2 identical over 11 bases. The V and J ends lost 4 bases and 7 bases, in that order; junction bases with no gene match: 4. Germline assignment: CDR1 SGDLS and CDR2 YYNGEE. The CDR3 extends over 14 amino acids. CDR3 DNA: TGTGCCAGCAGCTGGACTAGCGGGTGGAATGAGCAGTTCTTC. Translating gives CASSWTSGWNEQFF.

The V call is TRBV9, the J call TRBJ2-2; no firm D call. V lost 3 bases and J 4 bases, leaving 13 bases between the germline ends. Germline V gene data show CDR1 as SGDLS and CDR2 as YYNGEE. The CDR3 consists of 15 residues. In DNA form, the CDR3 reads TGTGCCAGCAGCGCCCAACCAAGAACCACCGGGGAGCTGTTTTTT. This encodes CASSAQPRTTGELFF.

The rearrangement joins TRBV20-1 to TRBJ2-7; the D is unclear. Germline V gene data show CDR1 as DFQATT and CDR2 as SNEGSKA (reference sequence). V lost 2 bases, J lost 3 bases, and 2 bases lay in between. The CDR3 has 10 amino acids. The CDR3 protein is CSARHYEQYF. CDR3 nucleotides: TGCAGTGCTAGACACTACGAGCAGTACTTC.

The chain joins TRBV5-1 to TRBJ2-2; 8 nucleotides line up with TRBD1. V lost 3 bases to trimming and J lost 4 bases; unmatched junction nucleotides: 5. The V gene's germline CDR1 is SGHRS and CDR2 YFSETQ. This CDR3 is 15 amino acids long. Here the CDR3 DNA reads TGCGCCAGCAGCTGGGGACAGGTCGGCACCGGGGAGCTGTTTTTT. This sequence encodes CASSWGQVGTGELFF.

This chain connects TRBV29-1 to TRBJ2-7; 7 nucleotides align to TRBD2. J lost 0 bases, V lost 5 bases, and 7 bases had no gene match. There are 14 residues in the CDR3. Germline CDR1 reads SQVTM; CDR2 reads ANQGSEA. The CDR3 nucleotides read TGCAGCGTTCGGGTTGGCGGGAGCTCCTACGAGCAGTACTTC. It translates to CSVRVGGSSYEQYF.

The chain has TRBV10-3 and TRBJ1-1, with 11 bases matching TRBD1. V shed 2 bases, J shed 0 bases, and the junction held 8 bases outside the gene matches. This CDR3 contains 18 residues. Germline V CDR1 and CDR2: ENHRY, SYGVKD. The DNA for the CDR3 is TGTGCCATCAGTGAGCCGCGGGACAGGGGGGGTATGAACACTGAAGCTTTCTTT. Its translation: CAISEPRDRGGMNTEAFF.

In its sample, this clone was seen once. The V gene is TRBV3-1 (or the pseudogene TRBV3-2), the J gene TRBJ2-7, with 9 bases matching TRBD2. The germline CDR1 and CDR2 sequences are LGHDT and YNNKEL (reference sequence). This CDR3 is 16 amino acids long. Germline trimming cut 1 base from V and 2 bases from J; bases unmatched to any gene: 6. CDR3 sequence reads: CASSQGRLAGPYEQYF. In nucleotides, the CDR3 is TGTGCCAGCAGCCAAGGCCGGCTAGCGGGACCCTACGAGCAGTACTTC.

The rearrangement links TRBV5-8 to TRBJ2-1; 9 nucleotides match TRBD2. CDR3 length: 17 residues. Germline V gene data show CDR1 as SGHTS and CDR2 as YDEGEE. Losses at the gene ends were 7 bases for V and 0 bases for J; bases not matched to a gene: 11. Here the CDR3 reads CASQPPGLAVSYNEQFF. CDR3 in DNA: TGTGCCAGCCAGCCGCCGGGACTAGCAGTCTCCTACAATGAGCAGTTCTTC.

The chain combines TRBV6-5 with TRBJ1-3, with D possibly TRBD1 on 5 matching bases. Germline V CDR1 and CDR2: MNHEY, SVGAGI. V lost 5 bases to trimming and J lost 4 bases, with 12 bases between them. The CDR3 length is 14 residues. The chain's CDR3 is CASSPREYGNTIYF. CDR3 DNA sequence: TGTGCCAGCAGTCCCAGGGAGTACGGAAACACCATATATTTT.

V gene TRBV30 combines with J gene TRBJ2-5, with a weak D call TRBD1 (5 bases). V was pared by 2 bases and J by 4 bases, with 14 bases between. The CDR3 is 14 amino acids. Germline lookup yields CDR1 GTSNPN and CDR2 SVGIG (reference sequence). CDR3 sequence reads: CAWSHLQGGETQYF. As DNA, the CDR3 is TGTGCCTGGAGTCACCTTCAGGGTGGAGAGACCCAGTACTTC.

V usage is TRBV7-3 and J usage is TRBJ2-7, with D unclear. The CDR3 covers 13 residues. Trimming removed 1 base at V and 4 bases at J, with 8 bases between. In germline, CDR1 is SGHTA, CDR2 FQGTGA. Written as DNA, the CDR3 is TGTGCCAGCAGCTTAAATAATGGGTACGAGCAGTACTTC. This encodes CASSLNNGYEQYF.

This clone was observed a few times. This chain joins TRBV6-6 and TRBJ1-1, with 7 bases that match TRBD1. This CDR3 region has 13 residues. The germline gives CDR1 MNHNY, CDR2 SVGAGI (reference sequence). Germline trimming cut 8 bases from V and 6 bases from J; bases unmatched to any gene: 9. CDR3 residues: CASGTGTEPEAFF. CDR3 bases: TGTGCCAGCGGTACCGGGACAGAGCCTGAAGCTTTCTTT.

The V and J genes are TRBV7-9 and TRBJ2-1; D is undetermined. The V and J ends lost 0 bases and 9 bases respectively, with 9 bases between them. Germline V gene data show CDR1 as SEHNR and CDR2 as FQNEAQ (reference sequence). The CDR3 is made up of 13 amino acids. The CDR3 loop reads CASSLAGNAEQFF. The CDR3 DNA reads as TGTGCCAGCAGCTTAGCAGGTAATGCTGAGCAGTTCTTC. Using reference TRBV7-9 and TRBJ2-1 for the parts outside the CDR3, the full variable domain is DTGVSQNPRHKITKRGQNVTFRCDPISEHNRLYWYRQTLGQGPEFLTYFQNEAQLEKSRLLSDRFSAERPKGSFSTLEIQRTEQGDSAMYLCASSLAGNAEQFFGPGTRLTVL.

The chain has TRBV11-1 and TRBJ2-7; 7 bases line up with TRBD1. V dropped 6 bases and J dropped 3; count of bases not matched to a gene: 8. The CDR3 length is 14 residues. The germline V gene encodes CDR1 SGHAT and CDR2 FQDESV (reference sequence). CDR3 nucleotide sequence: TGTGCCAGCAGTCGAAACAGGGGCCTCTACGAGCAGTACTTC. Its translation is CASSRNRGLYEQYF.

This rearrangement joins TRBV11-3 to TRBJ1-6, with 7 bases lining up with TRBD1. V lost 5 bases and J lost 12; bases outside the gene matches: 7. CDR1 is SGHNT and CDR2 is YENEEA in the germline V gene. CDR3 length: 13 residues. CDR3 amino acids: CASSTGTVGPLHF. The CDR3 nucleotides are TGTGCCAGCAGCACGGGGACAGTAGGACCCCTCCACTTT.

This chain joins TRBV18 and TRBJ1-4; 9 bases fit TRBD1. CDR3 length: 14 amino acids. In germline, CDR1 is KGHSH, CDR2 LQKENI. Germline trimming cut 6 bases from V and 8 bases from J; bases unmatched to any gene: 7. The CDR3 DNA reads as TGTGCCAGCTCCGGGACAGGGCTACCCGAAAAACTGTTTTTT. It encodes CASSGTGLPEKLFF.

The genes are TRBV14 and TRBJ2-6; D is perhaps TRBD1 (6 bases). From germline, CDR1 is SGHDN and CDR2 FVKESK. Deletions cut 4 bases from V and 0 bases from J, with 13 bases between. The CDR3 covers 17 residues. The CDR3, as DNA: TGTGCCAGCAGCCCCAGGGGCCGGGTCTCTGGGGCCAACGTCCTGACTTTC. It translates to CASSPRGRVSGANVLTF.

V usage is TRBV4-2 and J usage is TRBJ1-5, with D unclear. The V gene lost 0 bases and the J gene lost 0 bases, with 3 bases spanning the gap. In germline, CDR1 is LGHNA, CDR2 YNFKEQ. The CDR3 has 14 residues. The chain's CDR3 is CASSQDRSNQPQHF. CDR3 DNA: TGTGCCAGCAGCCAAGATCGTAGCAATCAGCCCCAGCATTTT.